Presented here are 14 T cell receptor beta chains from one specimen sequenced in a study of cytomegalovirus exposure and HLA in healthy donors. Method: immunoSEQ multiplex PCR; TCRdb's copy keeps in-frame clones and lacks some. The table shows approximately 130,000 clones, with 70% to 90% occurring only once. The material sequenced was PBMCs. These receptors all stem from a woman under 30 in good health and CMV-seronegative.

Here the CDR3 DNA reads TGCGCCAGCAGTGATCGGACTAGCGGGGCGACCTACGAGCAGTACTTC. Translating it yields CASSDRTSGATYEQYF. The genes are TRBV10-2 and TRBJ2-7, with 12 bases fitting TRBD2. Germline-derived CDR1 and CDR2 are WSHSY and SAAADI. The CDR3 is made up of 16 amino acids. Losses at the gene ends were 3 bases for V and 2 bases for J; bases not matched to a gene: 5.

This clone was seen many times. J is TRBJ1-1 and V is TRBV9; D not resolved. The germline CDR1 and CDR2 sequences are SGDLS and YYNGEE. Trimming took 4 bases from V and 0 from J, leaving 10 bases between them. This CDR3 comprises 14 residues. The CDR3 sequence is CASSPGLLNTEAFF. In nucleotides, the CDR3 is TGTGCCAGCAGCCCAGGTCTCTTGAACACTGAAGCTTTCTTT.

This clone was detected only a few times. Relative to the germline gene, one junction end is altered; a read error may explain this. The rearrangement uses TRBV2 and TRBJ1-1, with D perhaps matching TRBD1 (6 bases). The germline gives CDR1 SNHLY, CDR2 FYNNEI. The CDR3 has 13 amino acids. The CDR3 DNA reads as TGTGCCAGCAGTCCGGGGACACCCCGGGCTCTGTACTTT. Residues: CASSPGTPRALYF.

The rearrangement uses TRBV5-1 and TRBJ2-7; perhaps TRBD1 as D (5 bases). V shed 0 bases and J shed 3 bases, with 10 bases lying between them. This CDR3 comprises 14 residues. The V gene's germline CDR1 is SGHRS and CDR2 YFSETQ. CDR3 DNA: TGCGCCAGCAGCTTGGACACCGACAGCTACGAGCAGTACTTC. Amino acids: CASSLDTDSYEQYF.

This chain joins TRBV30 and TRBJ2-1; D possibly corresponds to TRBD2 (5 bases). Germline assignment: CDR1 GTSNPN and CDR2 SVGIG (reference sequence). CDR3 length equals 12 residues. The V end was cut by 1 base, the J end by 8 bases, with 9 bases between. The CDR3 DNA follows: TGTGCCTGGAGTGACAACGGGGATGAGCAGTTCTTC. Its protein product is CAWSDNGDEQFF. The variable domain in full, completed from reference TRBV30 and TRBJ2-1, reads SQTIHQWPATLVQPVGSPLSLECTVEGTSNPNLYWYRQAAGRGLQLLFYSVGIGQISSEVPQNLSASRPQDRQFILSSKKLLLSDSGFYLCAWSDNGDEQFFGPGTRLTVL.

This clone was recorded a few times. The chain is built from TRBV7-9 and TRBJ1-1, with a possible D match to TRBD1 (6 bases). The germline V and J ends were trimmed by 4 bases and 0 bases, with 12 bases remaining between them. Looked up from germline, CDR1 is SEHNR and CDR2 is FQNEAQ (reference sequence). The CDR3 length is 15 residues. The CDR3 nucleotides are TGTGCCAGCAGCTCCCCAGGGGTGTTGAACACTGAAGCTTTCTTT. Its translation: CASSSPGVLNTEAFF.

The CDR3 is CASSLFEGPMNTEAFF. Written as DNA, the CDR3 is TGTGCCAGCAGTTTATTTGAGGGCCCCATGAACACTGAAGCTTTCTTT. The genes are TRBV28 and TRBJ1-1; no clear D. V was cut by 1 base and J by 0 bases, with 12 bases left in between. The CDR3 runs to 16 residues. CDR1 MDHEN and CDR2 SYDVKM come from the germline V gene.

The chain has TRBV5-1 and TRBJ1-6; D not certain. The CDR3 covers 15 residues. Germline V CDR1 and CDR2: SGHRS, YFSETQ. Trimming removed 0 bases from V and 8 bases from J, with 12 bases in between. CDR3 DNA sequence: TGCGCCAGCAGCTTGGATGAGGGTTCACATTCACCCCTCCACTTT. This gives the protein CASSLDEGSHSPLHF.

The chain links TRBV4-3 to TRBJ2-1; the D gene is possibly TRBD1 (5 bases). This CDR3 comprises 14 residues. Germline CDR1 LGHNA, CDR2 YSLEER. V was pared by 0 bases and J by 14 bases, with 17 bases between. CDR3 bases: TGCGCCAGCAGCCAAGATCTGGGGCCCCAAGTGAAGTTCTTC. Its translation: CASSQDLGPQVKFF.

This sequence joins TRBV7-9 and TRBJ1-1; tentatively, D is TRBD1 (5 bases). Trimming stripped 5 bases from V and 5 bases from J, with 18 bases between. The CDR3 totals 15 residues. Germline V gene sequence: CDR1 SEHNR, CDR2 FQNEAQ (reference sequence). The CDR3 protein is CASSLFSQGRTEAFF. DNA of the CDR3: TGTGCCAGCAGCCTTTTTTCGCAGGGAAGAACTGAAGCTTTCTTT.

J is TRBJ2-3 and V is TRBV9; 10 positions agree with TRBD2. In germline, CDR1 is SGDLS, CDR2 YYNGEE. V was clipped by 5 bases and J by 2 bases; unmatched bases: 8. This CDR3 region has 16 residues. CDR3 amino acids: CASSPLAGDLTDTQYF. The CDR3 nucleotides read TGTGCCAGCAGTCCCCTAGCGGGGGACCTCACAGATACGCAGTATTTT.

The chain employs TRBV20-1 and TRBJ1-4, with D unresolved. Deletions cut 0 bases from V and 7 bases from J, with 3 bases between. Germline assignment: CDR1 DFQATT and CDR2 SNEGSKA (reference sequence). There are 11 residues in the CDR3. CDR3 coding DNA: TGCAGTGCTAGAGATCGTGAAAAACTGTTTTTT. As protein: CSARDREKLFF.

In DNA form, the CDR3 reads TGTGCCAGCAGCGCAGCGGAGAACACTGAAGCTTTCTTT. The encoded protein is CASSAAENTEAFF. This chain uses TRBV6-1 with TRBJ1-1; D is unclear. Germline lookup yields CDR1 MNHNS and CDR2 SASEGT. The V and J ends lost 6 bases and 1 base respectively, with 9 bases between them. CDR3 size: 13 residues.

The CDR3 region is CASRQLHYGYTF. In DNA, the CDR3 is TGTGCCAGCCGACAGCTGCACTATGGCTACACCTTC. The chain combines TRBV28 with TRBJ1-2; weak D call: TRBD1 (5 bases). V dropped 8 bases and J dropped 3 bases, with 10 bases sitting between them. Germline loops: CDR1 MDHEN, CDR2 SYDVKM. The length of the CDR3 is 12 residues.